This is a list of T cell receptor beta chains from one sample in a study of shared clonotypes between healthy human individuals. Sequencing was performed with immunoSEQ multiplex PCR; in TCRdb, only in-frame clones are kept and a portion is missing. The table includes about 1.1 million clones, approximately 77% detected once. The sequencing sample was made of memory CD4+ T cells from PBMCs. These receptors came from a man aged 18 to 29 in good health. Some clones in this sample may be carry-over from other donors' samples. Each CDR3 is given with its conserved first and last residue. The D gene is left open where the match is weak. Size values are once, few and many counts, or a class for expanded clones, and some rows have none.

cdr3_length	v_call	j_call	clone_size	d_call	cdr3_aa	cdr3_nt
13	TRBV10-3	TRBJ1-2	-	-	CAITPGRAYGYTF	TGTGCCATCACCCCCGGCAGGGCTTATGGCTACACCTTC
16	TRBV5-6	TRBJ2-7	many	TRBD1	CASTHFRTGTTYEQYF	TGTGCCAGCACCCACTTCAGGACAGGCACCACCTACGAGCAGTACTTC
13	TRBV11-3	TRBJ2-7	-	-	CASSLGGNMEQYF	TGTGCCAGCAGCTTAGGTGGGAATATGGAGCAGTACTTC
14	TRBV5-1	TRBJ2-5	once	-	CASSLGVGQETQYF	TGCGCCAGCAGCTTGGGGGTAGGGCAAGAGACCCAGTACTTC
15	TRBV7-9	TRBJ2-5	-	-	CASSHGPGSQETQYF	TGTGCCAGCAGCCACGGGCCGGGATCCCAAGAGACCCAGTACTTC
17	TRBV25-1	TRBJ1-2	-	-	CASSGGRGLVMNYGYTF	TGTGCCAGCAGTGGGGGGAGGGGCCTCGTGATGAACTATGGCTACACCTTC
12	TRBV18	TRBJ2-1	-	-	CASSFSGYEQFF	TGTGCCAGCTCATTCTCGGGGTATGAGCAGTTCTTC
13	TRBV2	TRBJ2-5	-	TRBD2	CASEERGVSGQYF	TGTGCCAGCGAGGAACGGGGGGTTAGTGGCCAGTACTTC
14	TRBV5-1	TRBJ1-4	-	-	CASSPSFGGGKLFF	TGCGCCAGCAGCCCCTCTTTTGGAGGAGGAAAACTGTTTTTT
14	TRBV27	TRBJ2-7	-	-	CASSRQRNSYEQYF	TGTGCCAGCAGTCGGCAGCGGAACTCCTACGAGCAGTACTTC
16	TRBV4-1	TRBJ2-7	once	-	CASSQDAGGTLYEQYF	TGCGCCAGCAGCCAAGACGCAGGAGGAACGTTATACGAGCAGTACTTC
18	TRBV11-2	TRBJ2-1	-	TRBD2	CASSLVSGRALSYNEQFF	TGTGCCAGCAGCTTAGTGAGCGGGAGGGCCCTCTCCTACAATGAGCAGTTCTTC
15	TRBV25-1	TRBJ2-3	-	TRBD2	CASSRTSGSTDTQYF	TGTGCCAGCTCCCGGACTAGCGGGAGCACAGATACGCAGTATTTT
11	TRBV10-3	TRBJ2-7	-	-	CAISDEGEQYF	TGTGCCATCAGTGATGAAGGGGAGCAGTACTTC
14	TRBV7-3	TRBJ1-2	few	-	CASRFGPSGGSYTF	TGTGCCAGCAGGTTCGGGCCTTCAGGCGGGAGCTACACCTTC
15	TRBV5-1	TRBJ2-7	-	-	CASSLEPLRGYEQYF	TGCGCCAGCAGCTTGGAACCGCTAAGGGGCTACGAGCAGTACTTC
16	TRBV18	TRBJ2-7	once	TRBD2	CASSPFETSGSLGQYF	TGTGCCAGCTCACCGTTTGAGACTAGCGGGAGTTTGGGGCAGTACTTC
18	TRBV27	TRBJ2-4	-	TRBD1	CASSFKPPGQGAKNIQYF	TGTGCCAGCAGTTTCAAACCGCCGGGACAGGGGGCCAAAAACATTCAGTACTTC
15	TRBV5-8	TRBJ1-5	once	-	CASSLGQGSNQPQHF	TGTGCCAGCAGCTTGGGGCAGGGGTCCAATCAGCCCCAGCATTTT
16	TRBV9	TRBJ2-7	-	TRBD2	CASSVASGRAGDEQYF	TGTGCCAGCAGCGTAGCTTCAGGGAGGGCCGGGGACGAGCAGTACTTC
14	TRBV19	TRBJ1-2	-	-	CASSPPGRLYGYTF	TGTGCCAGTAGTCCGCCGGGACGTCTCTATGGCTACACCTTC
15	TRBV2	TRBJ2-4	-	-	CASSETTVSKNIQYF	TGTGCCAGCAGTGAAACCACAGTGTCCAAAAACATTCAGTACTTC
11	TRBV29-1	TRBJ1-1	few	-	CSVGRNTEAFF	TGCAGCGTTGGACGGAACACTGAAGCTTTCTTT
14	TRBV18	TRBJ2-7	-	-	CASSPGRRSYEQYF	TGTGCCAGCTCTCCGGGACGCCGCTCCTACGAGCAGTACTTC
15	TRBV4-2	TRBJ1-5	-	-	CASSRDGVTNQPQHF	TGTGCCAGCAGCCGTGACGGGGTGACCAATCAGCCCCAGCATTTT
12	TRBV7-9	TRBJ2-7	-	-	CASSLGGTEQYF	TGTGCCAGCAGCTTAGGTGGGACCGAGCAGTACTTC
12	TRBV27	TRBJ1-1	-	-	CEPRGGNTEAFF	TGTGAGCCCCGGGGGGGGAACACTGAAGCTTTCTTT
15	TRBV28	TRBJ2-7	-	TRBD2	CASKYSGRIDYEQYF	TGTGCCAGCAAGTATAGCGGGAGGATCGACTACGAGCAGTACTTC
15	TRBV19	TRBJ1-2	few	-	CASSTQGGSSYGYTF	TGTGCCAGTAGTACCCAGGGAGGATCGAGCTATGGCTACACCTTC